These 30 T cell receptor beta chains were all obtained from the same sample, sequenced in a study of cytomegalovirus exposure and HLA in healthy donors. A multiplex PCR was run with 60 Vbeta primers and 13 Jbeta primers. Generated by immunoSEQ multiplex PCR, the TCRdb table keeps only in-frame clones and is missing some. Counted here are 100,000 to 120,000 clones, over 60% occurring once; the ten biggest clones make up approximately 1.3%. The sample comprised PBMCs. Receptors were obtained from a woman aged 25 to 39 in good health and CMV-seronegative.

CDR3 DNA: TGTGCCAGCATTTTTGGGACAGGGGGCGTGATGAACACTGAAGCTTTCTTT. Its translation: CASIFGTGGVMNTEAFF. The chain couples TRBV2 to TRBJ1-1, with 12 bases matching TRBD1. The CDR3 consists of 17 residues. J lost 0 bases, V lost 7 bases, and 9 bases had no gene match. The germline V gene has CDR1 SNHLY and CDR2 FYNNEI.

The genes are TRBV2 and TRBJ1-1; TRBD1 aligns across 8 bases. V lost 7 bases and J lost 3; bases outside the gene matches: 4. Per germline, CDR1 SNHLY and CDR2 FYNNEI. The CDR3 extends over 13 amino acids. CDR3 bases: TGTGCCAGCATTAGCAGGGGGCACACTGAAGCTTTCTTT. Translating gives CASISRGHTEAFF.

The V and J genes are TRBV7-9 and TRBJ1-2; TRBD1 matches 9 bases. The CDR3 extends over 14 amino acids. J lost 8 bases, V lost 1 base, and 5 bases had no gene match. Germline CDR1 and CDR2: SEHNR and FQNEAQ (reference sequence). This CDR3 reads CASSLVQGARGYTF. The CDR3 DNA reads TGTGCCAGCAGCTTAGTACAGGGGGCCCGCGGCTACACCTTC.

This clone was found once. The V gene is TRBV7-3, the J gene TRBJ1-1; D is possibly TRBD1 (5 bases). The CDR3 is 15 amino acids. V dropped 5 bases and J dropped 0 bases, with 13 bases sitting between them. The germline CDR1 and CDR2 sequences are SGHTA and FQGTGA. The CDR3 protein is CASSQYGQMNTEAFF. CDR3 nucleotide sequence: TGTGCCAGCAGCCAATATGGACAAATGAACACTGAAGCTTTCTTT.

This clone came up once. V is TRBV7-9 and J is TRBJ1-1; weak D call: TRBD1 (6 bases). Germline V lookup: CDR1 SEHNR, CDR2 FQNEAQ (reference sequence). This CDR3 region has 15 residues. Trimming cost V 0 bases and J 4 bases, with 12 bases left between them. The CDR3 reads CASSLARGRGTEAFF. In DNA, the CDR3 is TGTGCCAGCAGCTTAGCACGCGGCAGGGGCACTGAAGCTTTCTTT.

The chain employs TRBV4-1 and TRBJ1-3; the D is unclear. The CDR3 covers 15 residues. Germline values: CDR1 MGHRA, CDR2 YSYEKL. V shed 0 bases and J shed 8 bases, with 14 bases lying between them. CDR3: CASSQDDRRRDTIYF. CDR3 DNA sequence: TGCGCCAGCAGCCAAGACGACCGGAGGCGCGACACCATATATTTT.

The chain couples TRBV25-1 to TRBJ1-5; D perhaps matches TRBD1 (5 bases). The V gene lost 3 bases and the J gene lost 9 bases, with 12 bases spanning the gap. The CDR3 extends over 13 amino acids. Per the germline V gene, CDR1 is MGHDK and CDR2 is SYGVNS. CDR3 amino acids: CASSDNLGGPQHF. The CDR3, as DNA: TGTGCCAGCAGTGATAACTTGGGGGGGCCCCAGCATTTT.

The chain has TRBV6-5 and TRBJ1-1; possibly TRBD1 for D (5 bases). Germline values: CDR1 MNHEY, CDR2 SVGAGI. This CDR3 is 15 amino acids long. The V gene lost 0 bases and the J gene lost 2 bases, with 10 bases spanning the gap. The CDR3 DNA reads TGTGCCAGCAGTTACTCGAAGACAGTTAACACTGAAGCTTTCTTT. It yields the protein CASSYSKTVNTEAFF.

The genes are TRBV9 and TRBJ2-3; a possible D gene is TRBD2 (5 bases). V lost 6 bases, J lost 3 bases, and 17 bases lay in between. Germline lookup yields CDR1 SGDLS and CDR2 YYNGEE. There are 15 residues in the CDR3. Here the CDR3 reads CASTPYRGRTDTQYF. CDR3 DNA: TGTGCCAGCACCCCTTATCGGGGAAGGACAGATACGCAGTATTTT.

The CDR3 sequence is CSVGRQGGYGYTF. The CDR3 DNA sequence: TGCAGCGTTGGGAGACAGGGGGGGTATGGCTACACCTTC. V usage is TRBV29-1 and J usage is TRBJ1-2; 9 nucleotides match TRBD1. This CDR3 comprises 13 residues. In germline, CDR1 is SQVTM, CDR2 ANQGSEA. Germline trimming cut 4 bases from V and 5 bases from J; bases unmatched to any gene: 5.

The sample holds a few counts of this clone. CDR3 sequence reads: CASRAAGYGYTF. For the CDR3, the DNA is TGTGCCAGCAGGGCGGCGGGCTATGGCTACACCTTC. V usage is TRBV28 and J usage is TRBJ1-2, with unresolved D. This CDR3 is built from 12 residues. The V end was cut by 6 bases, the J end by 4 bases, with 9 bases between. Germline V gene sequence: CDR1 MDHEN, CDR2 SYDVKM.

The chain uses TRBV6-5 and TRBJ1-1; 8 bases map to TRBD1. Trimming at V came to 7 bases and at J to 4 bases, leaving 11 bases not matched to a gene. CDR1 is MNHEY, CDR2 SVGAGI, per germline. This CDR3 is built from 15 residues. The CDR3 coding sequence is TGTGCCAGCACCCTAGGTCAGGGGGCTTTCACTGAAGCTTTCTTT. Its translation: CASTLGQGAFTEAFF.

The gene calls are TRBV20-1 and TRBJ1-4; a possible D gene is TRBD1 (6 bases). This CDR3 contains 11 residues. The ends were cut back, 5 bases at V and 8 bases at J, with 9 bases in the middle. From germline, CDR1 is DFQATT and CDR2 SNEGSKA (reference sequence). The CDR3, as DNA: TGCAGTGCTGGGGGCGGGGAAAAACTGTTTTTT. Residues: CSAGGGEKLFF.

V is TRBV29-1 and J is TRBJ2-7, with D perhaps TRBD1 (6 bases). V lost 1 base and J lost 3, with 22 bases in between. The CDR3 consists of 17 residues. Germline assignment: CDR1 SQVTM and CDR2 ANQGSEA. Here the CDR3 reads CSVEGPKGGSGDYEQYF. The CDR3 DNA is TGCAGCGTTGAAGGCCCGAAAGGGGGATCCGGGGACTACGAGCAGTACTTC.

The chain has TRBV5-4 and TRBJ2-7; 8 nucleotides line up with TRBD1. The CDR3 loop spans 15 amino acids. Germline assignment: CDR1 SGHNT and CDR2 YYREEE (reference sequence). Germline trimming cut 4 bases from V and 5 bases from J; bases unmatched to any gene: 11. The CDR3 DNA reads TGTGCCAGCAGCGGACGGGACAGGTCTTCGGACGAGCAGTACTTC. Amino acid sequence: CASSGRDRSSDEQYF.

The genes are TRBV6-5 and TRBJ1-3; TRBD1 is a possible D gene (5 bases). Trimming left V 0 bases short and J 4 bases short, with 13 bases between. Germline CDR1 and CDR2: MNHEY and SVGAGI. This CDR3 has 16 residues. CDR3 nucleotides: TGTGCCAGCAGTTACTCGAGCATCTCAGGGGGAAACACCATATATTTT. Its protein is CASSYSSISGGNTIYF.

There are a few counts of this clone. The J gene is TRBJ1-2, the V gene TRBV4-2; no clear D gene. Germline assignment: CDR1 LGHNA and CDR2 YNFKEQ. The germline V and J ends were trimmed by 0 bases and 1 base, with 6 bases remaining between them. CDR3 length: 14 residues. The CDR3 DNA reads TGTGCCAGCAGCCAAGAATCTCTTAACTATGGCTACACCTTC. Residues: CASSQESLNYGYTF.

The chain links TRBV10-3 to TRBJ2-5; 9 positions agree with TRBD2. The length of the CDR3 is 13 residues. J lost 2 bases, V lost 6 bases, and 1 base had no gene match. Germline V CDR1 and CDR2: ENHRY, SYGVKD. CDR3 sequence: CAIRGLAQETQYF. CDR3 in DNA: TGTGCCATCAGAGGACTAGCGCAAGAGACCCAGTACTTC.

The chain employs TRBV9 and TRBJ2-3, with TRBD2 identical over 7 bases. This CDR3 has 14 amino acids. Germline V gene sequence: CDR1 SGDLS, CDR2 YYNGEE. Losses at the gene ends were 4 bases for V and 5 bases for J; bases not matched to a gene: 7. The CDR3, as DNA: TGTGCCAGCAGCCCCCGGGGGAGGGGAGATACGCAGTATTTT. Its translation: CASSPRGRGDTQYF.

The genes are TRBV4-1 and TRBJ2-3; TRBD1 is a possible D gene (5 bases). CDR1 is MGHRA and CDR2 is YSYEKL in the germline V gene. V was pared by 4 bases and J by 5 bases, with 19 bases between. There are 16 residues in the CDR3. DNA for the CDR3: TGCGCCAGCAGCCCGACAGAACTGGTTCTTGGAGATACGCAGTATTTT. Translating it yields CASSPTELVLGDTQYF.

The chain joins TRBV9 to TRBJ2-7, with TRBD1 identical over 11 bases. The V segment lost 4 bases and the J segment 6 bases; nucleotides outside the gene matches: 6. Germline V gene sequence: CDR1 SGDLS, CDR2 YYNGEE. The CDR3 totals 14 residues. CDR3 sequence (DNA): TGTGCCAGCAGCTCCCGGACAGGGGGCTTCGAGCAGTACTTC. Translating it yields CASSSRTGGFEQYF.

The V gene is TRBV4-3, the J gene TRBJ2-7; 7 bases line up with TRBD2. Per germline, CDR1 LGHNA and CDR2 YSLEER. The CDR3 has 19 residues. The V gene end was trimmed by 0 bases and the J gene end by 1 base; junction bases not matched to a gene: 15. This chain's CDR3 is CASSQEGGEGGIRSYEQYF. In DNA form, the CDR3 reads TGCGCCAGCAGCCAAGAGGGGGGGGAGGGTGGTATCCGATCCTACGAGCAGTACTTC.

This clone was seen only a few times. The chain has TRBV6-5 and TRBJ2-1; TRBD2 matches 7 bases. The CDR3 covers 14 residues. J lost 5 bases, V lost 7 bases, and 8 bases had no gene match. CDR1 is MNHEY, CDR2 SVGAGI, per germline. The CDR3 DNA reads TGTGCCAGCACTGTAAGCGGGGTTAACAATGAGCAGTTCTTC. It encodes CASTVSGVNNEQFF.

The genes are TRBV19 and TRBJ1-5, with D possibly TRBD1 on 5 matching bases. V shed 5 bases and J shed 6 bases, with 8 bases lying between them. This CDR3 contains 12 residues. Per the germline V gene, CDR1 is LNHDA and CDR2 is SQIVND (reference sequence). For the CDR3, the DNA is TGTGCCAGTAGTCAGGGTGGTCAGCCCCAGCATTTT. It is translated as CASSQGGQPQHF. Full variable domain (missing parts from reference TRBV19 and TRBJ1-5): DGGITQSPKYLFRKEGQNVTLSCEQNLNHDAMYWYRQDPGQGLRLIYYSQIVNDFQKGDIAEGYSVSREKKESFPLTVTSAQKNPTAFYLCASSQGGQPQHFGDGTRLSIL.

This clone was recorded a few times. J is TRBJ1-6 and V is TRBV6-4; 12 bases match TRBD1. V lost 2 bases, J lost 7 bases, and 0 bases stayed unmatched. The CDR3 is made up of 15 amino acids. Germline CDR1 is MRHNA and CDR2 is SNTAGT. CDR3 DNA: TGTGCCAGCAGTGACGGGACAGGGGGCAATTCACCCCTCCACTTT. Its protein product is CASSDGTGGNSPLHF.

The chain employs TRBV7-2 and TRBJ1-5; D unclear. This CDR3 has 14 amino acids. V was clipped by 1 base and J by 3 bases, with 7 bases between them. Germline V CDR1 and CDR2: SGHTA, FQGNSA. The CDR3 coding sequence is TGTGCCAGCAGCTTAGGAGTTAACAATCAGCCCCAGCATTTT. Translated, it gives CASSLGVNNQPQHF.

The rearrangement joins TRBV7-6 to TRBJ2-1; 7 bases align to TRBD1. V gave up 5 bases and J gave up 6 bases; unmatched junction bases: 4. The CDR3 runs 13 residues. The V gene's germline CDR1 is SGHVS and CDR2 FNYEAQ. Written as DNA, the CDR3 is TGTGCCAGCAGCCCCGACAGGGCCAATGAGCAGTTCTTC. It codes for CASSPDRANEQFF.

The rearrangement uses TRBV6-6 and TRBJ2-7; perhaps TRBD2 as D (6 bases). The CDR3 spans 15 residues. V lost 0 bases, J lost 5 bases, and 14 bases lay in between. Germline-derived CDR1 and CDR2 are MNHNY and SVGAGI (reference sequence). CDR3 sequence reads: CASSYSTGTPHEQYF. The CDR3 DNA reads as TGTGCCAGCAGTTACTCGACGGGGACTCCCCACGAGCAGTACTTC.

CDR3 sequence (DNA): TGCAGCGGAGGACTAGCGGGTGGGCAGGAGCAGTTCTTC. Its protein product is CSGGLAGGQEQFF. The V and J genes are TRBV29-1 and TRBJ2-1; the match to TRBD2 covers 11 bases. The CDR3 has 13 residues. V lost 7 bases to trimming and J lost 10 bases; unmatched junction nucleotides: 9. Per germline, CDR1 SQVTM and CDR2 ANQGSEA.

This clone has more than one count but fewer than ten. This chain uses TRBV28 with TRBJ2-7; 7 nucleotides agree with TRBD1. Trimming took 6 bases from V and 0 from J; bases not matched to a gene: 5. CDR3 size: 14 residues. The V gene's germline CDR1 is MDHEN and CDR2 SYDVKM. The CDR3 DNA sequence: TGTGCCAGCAGGGAGACAGGGAGCTCCTACGAGCAGTACTTC. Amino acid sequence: CASRETGSSYEQYF.